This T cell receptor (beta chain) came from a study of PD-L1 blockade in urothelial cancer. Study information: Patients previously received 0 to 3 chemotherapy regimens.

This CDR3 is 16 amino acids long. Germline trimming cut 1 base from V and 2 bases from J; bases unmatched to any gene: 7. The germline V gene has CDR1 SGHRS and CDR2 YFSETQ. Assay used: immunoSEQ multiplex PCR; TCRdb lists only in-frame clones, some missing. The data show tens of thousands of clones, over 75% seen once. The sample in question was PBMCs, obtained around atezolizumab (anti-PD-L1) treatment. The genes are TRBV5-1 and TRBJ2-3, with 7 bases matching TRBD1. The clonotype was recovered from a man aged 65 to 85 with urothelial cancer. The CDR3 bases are TGCGCCAGCAGCTTGCAGGGGGACCAAATCACAGATACGCAGTATTTT. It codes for CASSLQGDQITDTQYF.